This TCR beta chain was sequenced in a study of blood T cell repertoires in COVID-19. Original analysis: From reference gene primer amplification, estimates of nucleated cell counts were derived. The method was immunoSEQ multiplex PCR; TCRdb's version includes in-frame clones alone and lacks a portion of them. The DNA gave D and trimming, while V, J and clone size come from that table. Of approximately 74,000 clones in the sample, around 80% were seen once. The sequence derives from an elderly woman with active or convalescent COVID-19. Sequenced input: peripheral blood.

This CDR3 reads CASSDDLPHNYGYTF. CDR3 in DNA: TGTGCCAGCAGCGACGACTTACCACATAACTATGGCTACACCTTC. The V gene is TRBV7-2, the J gene TRBJ1-2; no reliable D call. Germline CDR1 SGHTA, CDR2 FQGNSA. The V end lost 5 bases, the J end lost 1 base, and 14 bases lay between the germline ends. The CDR3 is 15 amino acids.